The next 23 T cell receptor beta chains were all read from a single sample in a study of identical twins. TCRdb reanalysed the 5' RACE reads using MiXCR and keeps one entry per CDR3 protein. In the table there are about 240,000 distinct CDR3 sequences, approximately 10% of which are singletons. Sequencing was done on a sample of memory T cells sorted from blood. The receptor set was obtained from a man aged 50-60 years in good health.

In its sample, this clonotype was seen many times. The V call is TRBV12-3 or TRBV12-4, the J call TRBJ1-1; 8 bases align to TRBD1. The CDR3 is 15 residues long. V lost 5 bases, J lost 4 bases, and 9 bases stayed unmatched. CDR3 sequence reads: CASSVMDTGGTEAFF. DNA for the CDR3: TGTGCCAGCAGTGTGATGGACACAGGGGGCACTGAAGCTTTCTTT.

The table lists this clonotype with a few counts. The chain joins TRBV20-1 to TRBJ1-5; TRBD1 aligns across 9 bases. The ends lost 3 bases at V and 11 bases at J; junction bases unmatched: 11. CDR1 and CDR2 (germline): DFQATT, SNEGSKA (reference sequence). This CDR3 has 14 amino acids. This chain's CDR3 is CSASGTGTTGAQHF. The CDR3 DNA reads as TGCAGTGCTAGCGGGACAGGGACCACGGGGGCCCAGCATTTT.

This clonotype was counted between two and nine times. This chain links TRBV28 with TRBJ1-4, with a possible D match to TRBD1 (6 bases). Trimming cost V 6 bases and J 10 bases, with 18 bases left between them. The germline V gene has CDR1 MDHEN and CDR2 SYDVKM. The CDR3 runs 14 residues. As DNA, the CDR3 is TGTGCCAGCAGATTCGGGGGCCCCGAAGGAAAACTGTTTTTT. This sequence encodes CASRFGGPEGKLFF. The full variable domain, rest sourced from reference TRBV28 and TRBJ1-4, is DVKVTQSSRYLVKRTGEKVFLECVQDMDHENMFWYRQDPGLGLRLIYFSYDVKMKEKGDIPEGYSVSREKKERFSLILESASTNQTSMYLCASRFGGPEGKLFFGSGTQLSVL.

This clonotype was found many times. The chain uses TRBV29-1 and TRBJ1-2, with 7 bases fitting TRBD1. Germline V CDR1 and CDR2: SQVTM, ANQGSEA. The CDR3 covers 13 residues. V dropped 8 bases and J dropped 8; count of bases not matched to a gene: 14. The CDR3 sequence: CSFRIEGAKGYTF. The CDR3 DNA reads as TGCAGCTTTAGAATTGAGGGGGCGAAAGGCTACACCTTC.

In this sample, this clonotype turned up many times. This rearrangement joins TRBV5-1 to TRBJ2-1; 11 positions match TRBD2. The V gene's germline CDR1 is SGHRS and CDR2 YFSETQ. Trimming took 3 bases from V and 4 from J; bases not matched to a gene: 9. The CDR3 is 17 residues long. The CDR3, as DNA: TGCGCCAGCAGCTCCCTAGCGGGAGGTGGATTTTACAATGAGCAGTTCTTC. Translating gives CASSSLAGGGFYNEQFF.

This clonotype was detected many times. The chain combines TRBV9 with TRBJ2-5; D ambiguous. CDR1 and CDR2 (germline): SGDLS, YYNGEE. The CDR3 covers 12 residues. Trimming removed 2 bases at V and 4 bases at J, with 6 bases between. Here the CDR3 DNA reads TGTGCCAGCAGCGTCAGAGGAGAGACCCAGTACTTC. It yields the protein CASSVRGETQYF.

The genes are TRBV7-9 and TRBJ2-1; TRBD2 is a possible D gene (6 bases). The germline gives CDR1 SEHNR, CDR2 FQNEAQ (reference sequence). Between the trimmed V and J ends, which lost 8 bases and 5 bases, there was a span of 25 bases. The CDR3 length is 17 residues. The CDR3 is CASGVIVLAPKNNEQFF. The CDR3 DNA follows: TGTGCCAGCGGCGTTATTGTTCTAGCGCCGAAGAACAATGAGCAGTTCTTC.

The CDR3 bases are TGCGCCAGCAGTCCACAGACGTCTAGCGGGAGTAATGAGCAGTTCTTC. Its translation is CASSPQTSSGSNEQFF. The V and J genes are TRBV5-1 and TRBJ2-1, with 10 bases matching TRBD2. V shed 5 bases, J shed 7 bases, and the junction held 12 bases outside the gene matches. CDR3 length equals 16 residues. CDR1 is SGHRS, CDR2 YFSETQ, per germline.

This clonotype has just a few counts. This chain uses TRBV25-1 with TRBJ2-4; possibly TRBD1 or TRBD2 for D (5 bases each). This CDR3 contains 15 residues. Germline V CDR1 and CDR2: MGHDK, SYGVNS. V was shortened by 5 bases and J by 8 bases, with 19 bases between the two germline ends. The CDR3 DNA reads as TGTGCCAGCAGTCCCGGGGCCCCGGGGTTAGACATTCAGTACTTC. Translation: CASSPGAPGLDIQYF.

The chain employs TRBV4-3 and TRBJ2-2; D tentatively fits TRBD1 or TRBD2 (6 bases each). The germline gives CDR1 LGHNA, CDR2 YSLEER. The ends were cut back, 0 bases at V and 8 bases at J, with 13 bases in the middle. The CDR3 totals 15 residues. The CDR3 sequence: CASSQDSRGLGELFF. The CDR3 DNA follows: TGCGCCAGCAGCCAAGATAGTCGGGGGCTGGGGGAGCTGTTTTTT.

This clonotype turned up a few times. For the CDR3, the DNA is TGTGCCAGCAGCTTGAACTCGGGAGGTACGCAGTATTTT. This gives the protein CASSLNSGGTQYF. The chain recombines TRBV7-2 with TRBJ2-3; 7 nucleotides align to TRBD2. This CDR3 contains 13 residues. J lost 8 bases, V lost 3 bases, and 5 bases had no gene match. Germline V gene data show CDR1 as SGHTA and CDR2 as FQGNSA.

The genes are TRBV7-2 and TRBJ2-7; 8 bases align to TRBD2. The J segment lost 4 bases and the V segment lost 5 bases, leaving 7 bases of the junction unmatched. Germline V CDR1 and CDR2: SGHTA, FQGNSA. The CDR3 covers 14 residues. This chain's CDR3 is CASSAASGLYEQYF. In DNA form, the CDR3 reads TGTGCCAGCAGCGCCGCTAGCGGGCTATACGAGCAGTACTTC.

This clonotype was observed a few times. The chain employs TRBV7-9 and TRBJ2-1; 10 nucleotides align to TRBD1. The ends lost 5 bases at V and 6 bases at J; junction bases unmatched: 4. CDR1 SEHNR and CDR2 FQNEAQ come from the germline V gene (reference sequence). This CDR3 comprises 14 residues. The CDR3: CASSQWTGGNEQFF. Written as DNA, the CDR3 is TGTGCCAGCAGCCAATGGACAGGGGGCAATGAGCAGTTCTTC. Full variable domain (missing parts from reference TRBV7-9 and TRBJ2-1): DTGVSQNPRHKITKRGQNVTFRCDPISEHNRLYWYRQTLGQGPEFLTYFQNEAQLEKSRLLSDRFSAERPKGSFSTLEIQRTEQGDSAMYLCASSQWTGGNEQFFGPGTRLTVL.

V is TRBV28 and J is TRBJ2-3, with 8 bases aligning to TRBD2. Germline V gene sequence: CDR1 MDHEN, CDR2 SYDVKM. The CDR3 sequence is 15 residues long. V dropped 7 bases and J dropped 5; count of bases not matched to a gene: 11. The CDR3 protein is CASIAPGGQLDTQYF. CDR3 sequence (DNA): TGTGCCAGCATTGCGCCGGGGGGGCAGTTAGATACGCAGTATTTT.

The chain is built from TRBV20-1 and TRBJ2-7; no clear D gene. With 4 bases removed from V and 0 bases from J, the gap between germline ends came to 13 bases. Germline V gene data show CDR1 as DFQATT and CDR2 as SNEGSKA (reference sequence). CDR3 length: 14 amino acids. The CDR3 sequence: CSAKGLFRSYEQYF. CDR3 sequence (DNA): TGCAGTGCTAAGGGCCTGTTCCGCTCCTACGAGCAGTACTTC.

This clonotype showed up many times. The V and J genes are TRBV7-2 and TRBJ1-1; TRBD1 aligns across 8 bases. The CDR3 consists of 14 residues. The germline V gene encodes CDR1 SGHTA and CDR2 FQGNSA. The junction had 4 bases not matched to a gene; V was cut back by 7 bases and J by 0 bases. The CDR3 spells CASIRDRMNTEAFF. The DNA of the CDR3 is TGTGCCAGCATCCGGGACAGGATGAACACTGAAGCTTTCTTT.

There are many counts of this clonotype. Written as DNA, the CDR3 is TGTGCCAGCAGTCCTACGGGACAGGGGGGTCGGGGTACGCAGTATTTT. It is translated as CASSPTGQGGRGTQYF. The chain combines TRBV28 with TRBJ2-3; 11 nucleotides align to TRBD1. The CDR3 is made up of 16 amino acids. In germline, CDR1 is MDHEN, CDR2 SYDVKM. V lost 5 bases, J lost 8 bases, and 12 bases stayed unmatched.

V gene TRBV7-2 combines with J gene TRBJ2-3, with a possible D match to TRBD2 (5 bases). Germline assignment: CDR1 SGHTA and CDR2 FQGNSA. V shed 4 bases and J shed 3 bases, with 20 bases lying between them. This CDR3 is built from 17 residues. The CDR3 coding sequence is TGTGCCAGCAGCTCTCCCGAGGGAGCGGCGATTACAGATACGCAGTATTTT. Its translation is CASSSPEGAAITDTQYF.

The table lists this clonotype with a few counts. The V and J genes are TRBV13 and TRBJ1-5, with D perhaps TRBD1 (5 bases). The CDR3 runs to 14 residues. Germline values: CDR1 PRHDT, CDR2 FYEKMQ (reference sequence). The V gene lost 3 bases and the J gene lost 4 bases, with 10 bases spanning the gap. Here the CDR3 DNA reads TGTGCCAGCAGCTTGCAGGGTCGGAATCAGCCCCAGCATTTT. This gives the protein CASSLQGRNQPQHF.

This clonotype was seen a few times. V usage is TRBV7-9 and J usage is TRBJ2-1; D unresolved. CDR3 length: 14 amino acids. The germline V gene encodes CDR1 SEHNR and CDR2 FQNEAQ (reference sequence). Trimming removed 1 base at V and 4 bases at J, with 8 bases between. The CDR3 bases are TGTGCCAGCAGCTTAGAGGCCTTATACAATGAGCAGTTCTTC. This translates into CASSLEALYNEQFF.

The chain links TRBV20-1 to TRBJ2-3; 12 nucleotides align to TRBD2. V shed 3 bases and J 2 bases; nucleotides not matched to a gene: 9. Germline CDR1 is DFQATT and CDR2 is SNEGSKA (reference sequence). The CDR3 covers 17 residues. The CDR3 nucleotides are TGCAGTGCTAGCGGAGGACTAGCGGGGCGAGACACAGATACGCAGTATTTT. It is translated as CSASGGLAGRDTDTQYF.

CDR3 nucleotides: TGCAGTGCTAGGGCAGGGCCTAGCAATCAGCCCCAGCATTTT. Translated: CSARAGPSNQPQHF. This rearrangement joins TRBV20-1 to TRBJ1-5; maybe TRBD1 (5 bases). Germline CDR1 and CDR2: DFQATT and SNEGSKA (reference sequence). The CDR3 is 14 residues long. V gave up 3 bases and J gave up 0 bases, with 9 bases separating them.

Here the CDR3 DNA reads TGTGCCAGCAGCCCAGGCAGAATTAACTATGGCTACACCTTC. Translation gives CASSPGRINYGYTF. This chain links TRBV12-3 or TRBV12-4 with TRBJ1-2; D uncertain. The CDR3 contains 14 residues. With 6 bases removed from V and 1 base from J, the gap between germline ends came to 12 bases.